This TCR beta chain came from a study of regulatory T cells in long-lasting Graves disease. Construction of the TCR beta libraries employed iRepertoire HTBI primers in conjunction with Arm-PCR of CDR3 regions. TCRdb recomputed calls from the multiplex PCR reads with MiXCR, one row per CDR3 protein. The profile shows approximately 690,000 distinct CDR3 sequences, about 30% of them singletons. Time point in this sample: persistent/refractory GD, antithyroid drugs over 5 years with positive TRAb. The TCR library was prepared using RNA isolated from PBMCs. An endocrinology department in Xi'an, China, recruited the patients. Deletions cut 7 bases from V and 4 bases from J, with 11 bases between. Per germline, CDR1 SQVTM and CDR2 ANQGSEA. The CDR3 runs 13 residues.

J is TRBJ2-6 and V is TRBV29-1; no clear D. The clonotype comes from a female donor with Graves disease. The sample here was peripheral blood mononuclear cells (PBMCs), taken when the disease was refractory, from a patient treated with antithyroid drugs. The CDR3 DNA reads TGCAGCGCCGTGGAATTGGGGGCCAACGTCCTGACTTTC. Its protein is CSAVELGANVLTF.